The present TCR beta chain was sequenced within a study of blood T cell repertoires in COVID-19. Study-wide background: Acute-phase and convalescent COVID-19 samples originated in the United States, Italy and Spain. In each case, the material was cDNA or gDNA derived from T cells, B-cell-depleted T cells, or PBMCs.

CDR1 and CDR2 from the germline V gene are MNHEY and SVGEGT. The CDR3 consists of 14 residues. V dropped 6 bases and J dropped 7 bases, with 15 bases sitting between them. Per the authors' pipeline: By means of reference gene primer amplification, nucleated cell counts were estimated. Profiling relied on immunoSEQ multiplex PCR, and the TCRdb table lists in-frame clones only, not all of them. D and trimming come from the DNA, and the V and J calls and clone size come from that table. Of 45,000 to 55,000 clones in the sample, 68% are singletons; the top ten hold roughly 8.8%. This clone occurred once. Sequencing was performed on peripheral blood. This receptor was taken from a woman in her 70s with acute or convalescent COVID-19. The V call is TRBV6-2 or TRBV6-3, the J call TRBJ1-4, with D perhaps matching TRBD1 (5 bases). In DNA form, the CDR3 reads TGTGCCAGCAGCGATACGACCCAGGGTGAAAAACTGTTTTTT. Amino acids: CASSDTTQGEKLFF.